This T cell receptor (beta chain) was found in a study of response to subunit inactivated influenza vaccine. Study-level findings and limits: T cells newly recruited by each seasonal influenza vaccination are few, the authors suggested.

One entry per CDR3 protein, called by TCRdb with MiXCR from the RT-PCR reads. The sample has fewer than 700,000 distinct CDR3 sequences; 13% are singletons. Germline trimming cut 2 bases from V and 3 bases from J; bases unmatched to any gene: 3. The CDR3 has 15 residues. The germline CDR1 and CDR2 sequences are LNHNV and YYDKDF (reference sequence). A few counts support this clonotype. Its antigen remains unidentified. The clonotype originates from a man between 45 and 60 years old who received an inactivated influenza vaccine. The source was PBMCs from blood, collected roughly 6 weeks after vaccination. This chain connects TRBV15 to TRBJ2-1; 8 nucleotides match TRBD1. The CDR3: CATSRRQGLYNEQFF. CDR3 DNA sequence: TGTGCCACCAGCAGACGACAGGGGCTCTACAATGAGCAGTTCTTC. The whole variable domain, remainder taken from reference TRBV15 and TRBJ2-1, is DAMVIQNPRYQVTQFGKPVTLSCSQTLNHNVMYWYQQKSSQAPKLLFHYYDKDFNNEADTPDNFQSRRPNTSFCFLDIRSPGLGDTAMYLCATSRRQGLYNEQFFGPGTRLTVL.